This T cell receptor beta chain was profiled in a study of T cells after posttransplantation cyclophosphamide. Study-level points and caveats: TRB overlap between skin or GI tissue T cells and blood was limited. Recipient CMV seropositivity and CMV reactivation strongly tracked TRB clonality.

The germline CDR1 and CDR2 sequences are MNHEY and SMNVEV (reference sequence). The CDR3 has 15 residues. V dropped 5 bases and J dropped 0 bases, with 13 bases sitting between them. The assay was immunoSEQ multiplex PCR, and TCRdb's table has in-frame clones only and misses some. This sample has roughly 12,000 clones; approximately 95% occur once, and the top ten carry approximately 0.3%. For this clone: Its antigen is not identified.

Input material: naive CD8+ T cells sorted from PBMCs. The clonotype comes from a man aged 25 to 40 in good health and a related stem cell transplant donor. The V call is TRBV27, the J call TRBJ1-2; D perhaps matches TRBD1 (6 bases). The DNA of the CDR3 is TGTGCCAGCAGTCCCCGACAGGATACTAACTATGGCTACACCTTC. Translated, it gives CASSPRQDTNYGYTF.